This T cell receptor beta chain was documented in a study of blood T cell repertoires in COVID-19 (dated by TCRdb to 2020 to 2022). Regarding the complete study: Collaborator samples came from the United States, Italy and Spain and covered acute and convalescent phases of COVID-19. The samples were drawn from two sources: the first 160 participants of the ongoing ImmuneRACE study, and 1,000 to 1,500 subjects contributed by 6 global collaborators. Sample metadata almost always included a de-identified subject ID, COVID-19 status, age in years and sex. Deeply sampled blood TCRbeta repertoires from subjects exposed to, actively infected with, or recovered from COVID-19 were included in the dataset. The repertoires were released in a freely available public database meant as a resource for research on the immune response to SARS-CoV-2. Where HLA class I and class II types were available, the types were taken from metadata supplied by the sample provider, not from assay-based typing. The material from the prospective study consisted of cDNA or gDNA derived from T cells, B-cell-depleted T cells, or PBMCs. The research as a whole found: The amount of clinical and demographic metadata varied by source and participant and was provided uncurated.

The junction shows trimming of 2 bases on V and 1 base on J, plus 12 bases between the germline ends. CDR1 and CDR2 were assigned from the germline V gene as SGHVS and FQNEAQ. CDR3 length: 16 amino acids, cysteine to phenylalanine. Here the CDR3 DNA is all that survives: 48 bases in frame from base 1. Turning to this clone: No antigen is known for it. Per-base qualities were not stored, and no clone one base away is much larger.

TCRbeta CDR3 regions were amplified from genomic DNA using the immunoSEQ Assay, a bias-controlled multiplex PCR. Per the source publication's procedure: Within the assay, amplification of reference gene primers was used to estimate how many nucleated cells each sample contained. To quantify the absolute abundance of each unique TCRbeta CDR3 rearrangement, sequence reads were collapsed and filtered. Productive Simpson clonality was computed per sample as the square root of Simpson's diversity index over productive rearrangements. In its TCRdb copy, this immuneACCESS table keeps in-frame sequences only and misses some clones. Where compared with another copy, unresolved V genes explain less than half of these, and the others have no known cause. V and J calls plus clone size are reproduced from that table; the DNA served to infer D and trimming. Within this sample are 250,000 to 300,000 clones, with 90% to 95% of them counted one time only. The ten largest clones take up 1.2% of the sample.

Enrolling through a virtual design, the prospective study's participants ranged in age from roughly 18 to 95 years and lived across around 25 United States geographic areas. In the prospective study, cohorts were assigned on the basis of participant-reported clinical history obtained from a screening survey and a study questionnaire. In the prospective study, mobile phlebotomists collected whole blood, serum and a nasopharyngeal or oropharyngeal swab from each participant. Prospective study participants could optionally give additional blood draws and questionnaires over a 2-month period. Before DNA extraction, prospective study blood samples were shipped either frozen or at room temperature.

The sequence was collected from a human donor in a cohort exposed to, infected with or recovered from COVID-19 (not recorded which). The donor label of this sample is uncertain. Sequencing was performed on PBMCs or T cells enriched from blood (not recorded which). Recombination linked TRBV7-8 to TRBJ1-5, with a weak D call of TRBD1 (6 bases match). For the CDR3, the sequence is CASSLLAGESNQPQHF. The sequenced DNA is TGTGCCAGCAGCTTATTAGCAGGGGAGAGCAATCAGCCCCAGCATTTT.